This entry concerns a single T cell receptor (beta chain). Antigen unknown. The entry originates in a study of cytomegalovirus exposure and HLA in healthy donors. The PCR used 60 Vbeta and 13 Jbeta primers. Clones were read by immunoSEQ multiplex PCR, and TCRdb kept only the in-frame ones, dropping some. The table records over 150,000 clones, about 80% of them present only once. Healthy bone marrow donors supplied every sample. The ends were cut back, 4 bases at V and 4 bases at J, with 11 bases in the middle. Germline V gene sequence: CDR1 SGDLS, CDR2 YYNGEE. There are 13 residues in the CDR3. Points from the study as a whole: Per published reports, the classifier diagnosed cytomegalovirus status with high specificity and sensitivity. Researchers reported from a later analysis that most CMV-associated TCR beta chains appeared HLA-restricted. Listed as cytomegalovirus-associated were 170 or so TCR beta chains.

The material sequenced was PBMCs. The TCR originated in a man younger than 30 in good health and CMV-seropositive. The V and J genes are TRBV9 and TRBJ1-2, with unresolved D. The CDR3 spells CASSIHSFYGYTF. CDR3 DNA sequence: TGTGCCAGCAGCATACACAGCTTCTATGGCTACACCTTC.